A single sample gave rise to the 30 T cell receptor beta chains below, sequenced in a study of long-term antiretroviral therapy in people with HIV. At survey level, the immunoSEQ assay was run in its v3.0 version. Some clones are missing from TCRdb's copy, which holds only in-frame ones; the method was immunoSEQ multiplex PCR. The data contain 25,000 to 30,000 clones, 86% of them singletons. Material: unsorted PBMCs, obtained 2.7 years after starting antiretroviral therapy. The receptors originated from a man aged 35 to 55 with HIV.

This clone has only a few counts. The V gene is TRBV6-1, the J gene TRBJ2-1, with 9 bases identical to TRBD1. V shed 1 base and J 3 bases; nucleotides not matched to a gene: 1. The germline gives CDR1 MNHNS, CDR2 SASEGT. This CDR3 contains 15 residues. The CDR3 here is CASSEETGGYNEQFF. The CDR3 DNA follows: TGTGCCAGCAGTGAAGAGACAGGGGGCTACAATGAGCAGTTCTTC.

This chain uses TRBV4-3 with TRBJ2-1; 9 positions agree with TRBD1. Germline CDR1 reads LGHNA; CDR2 reads YSLEER. The CDR3 totals 16 residues. V lost 0 bases and J lost 8; bases outside the gene matches: 8. CDR3 residues: CASSQDPGQGTDEQFF. In DNA, the CDR3 is TGCGCCAGCAGCCAAGACCCGGGACAGGGTACCGATGAGCAGTTCTTC.

The V call is TRBV4-3, the J call TRBJ1-4, with a weak D call TRBD1 (5 bases). CDR1 and CDR2 (germline): LGHNA, YSLEER. The CDR3 has 15 amino acids. The V end lost 3 bases, the J end lost 6 bases, and 14 bases lay between the germline ends. CDR3 protein: CASSQTPGGDEKLFF. The CDR3, as DNA: TGCGCCAGCAGCCAGACGCCTGGGGGTGATGAAAAACTGTTTTTT.

This chain joins TRBV18 and TRBJ1-2; 7 bases fit TRBD1. J gave up 2 bases and V 1 base, and 7 bases lay outside the gene matches. Germline V lookup: CDR1 KGHSH, CDR2 LQKENI. This CDR3 region has 16 residues. CDR3 sequence (DNA): TGTGCCAGCTCACCACAGCCGGGACAGCTAAACTATGGCTACACCTTC. Translation: CASSPQPGQLNYGYTF.

V usage is TRBV6-5 and J usage is TRBJ1-5; D call uncertain. Trimming cost V 2 bases and J 5 bases, with 7 bases left between them. Germline CDR1 and CDR2: MNHEY and SVGAGI. This CDR3 is 13 amino acids long. The CDR3 spells CASSYRLDQPQHF. In DNA form, the CDR3 reads TGTGCCAGCAGTTACAGGTTGGATCAGCCCCAGCATTTT.

This chain connects TRBV2 to TRBJ2-7, with D possibly being TRBD2 (6 bases). The V end was cut by 5 bases, the J end by 0 bases, with 17 bases between. The CDR3 contains 16 residues. CDR1 SNHLY and CDR2 FYNNEI come from the germline V gene. CDR3 in amino acids: CASSNPSGYSSYEQYF. Written as DNA, the CDR3 is TGTGCCAGCAGTAACCCCAGCGGGTATAGCTCCTACGAGCAGTACTTC.

This rearrangement joins TRBV4-3 to TRBJ1-2; the D gene is possibly TRBD1 (5 bases). Trimming took off 4 bases at V and 5 bases at J, with 23 bases between the two ends. The CDR3 runs to 17 residues. In germline, CDR1 is LGHNA, CDR2 YSLEER. In nucleotides, the CDR3 is TGCGCCAGCAGCCCCCACCAAGGAGGGGTCGGGTTGTATGGCTACACCTTC. Protein sequence: CASSPHQGGVGLYGYTF.

This clone was detected only a few times. The chain joins TRBV12-5 to TRBJ2-2; 9 bases align to TRBD2. J lost 2 bases, V lost 5 bases, and 6 bases had no gene match. Germline V gene data show CDR1 as LGHNT and CDR2 as FRNRAP. The CDR3 extends over 16 amino acids. The CDR3 nucleotides read TGTGCTAGTGGTGTGCGGGAGGGCCATAACACCGGGGAGCTGTTTTTT. Its protein is CASGVREGHNTGELFF.

The chain recombines TRBV4-3 with TRBJ2-1; D uncertain. This CDR3 has 13 residues. Germline V CDR1 and CDR2: LGHNA, YSLEER. V shed 1 base and J shed 6 bases, with 7 bases lying between them. The DNA for the CDR3 is TGCGCCAGCAGCCAAGGGGGTAGCAATGAGCAGTTCTTC. Encoded protein: CASSQGGSNEQFF.

The CDR3 DNA reads as TGTGCCAGCAGTGACTCGTGGCGGGGGGCTAACTATGGCTACACCTTC. This sequence encodes CASSDSWRGANYGYTF. The chain couples TRBV6-4 to TRBJ1-2; a weak D match, TRBD1 (5 bases). The CDR3 length is 16 residues. Germline lookup yields CDR1 MRHNA and CDR2 SNTAGT. The V end was cut by 0 bases, the J end by 0 bases, with 11 bases between.

This clone showed up just a few times. This sequence joins TRBV27 and TRBJ1-5; 7 bases agree with TRBD1. There are 16 residues in the CDR3. Trimming took 2 bases from V and 1 from J; bases not matched to a gene: 5. The germline CDR1 and CDR2 sequences are MNHEY and SMNVEV (reference sequence). The CDR3 DNA reads as TGTGCCAGCAGTTTAAGTACAGGGGTAAGCAATCAGCCCCAGCATTTT. It codes for CASSLSTGVSNQPQHF.

The chain recombines TRBV2 with TRBJ1-5; TRBD1 might be the D (5 bases). The V gene lost 2 bases and the J gene lost 7 bases, with 12 bases spanning the gap. CDR3 length: 14 amino acids. Germline CDR1 is SNHLY and CDR2 is FYNNEI. The CDR3: CASSESGGGQPQHF. In DNA form, the CDR3 reads TGTGCCAGCAGTGAAAGCGGGGGAGGGCAGCCCCAGCATTTT.

V and J are TRBV2 and TRBJ1-4; 9 bases are a match to TRBD1. Germline V gives CDR1 SNHLY, CDR2 FYNNEI. CDR3 size: 14 residues. J was trimmed by 8 bases and V by 7 bases; bases with no gene match: 8. The CDR3 loop is CASTTGGLGEKLFF. CDR3 sequence (DNA): TGTGCCAGCACTACAGGGGGCCTGGGGGAAAAACTGTTTTTT. Full variable domain (missing parts from reference TRBV2 and TRBJ1-4): EPEVTQTPSHQVTQMGQEVILRCVPISNHLYFYWYRQILGQKVEFLVSFYNNEISEKSEIFDDQFSVERPDGSNFTLKIRSTKLEDSAMYFCASTTGGLGEKLFFGSGTQLSVL.

V is TRBV7-8 and J is TRBJ2-6; D remains unclear. V gave up 3 bases and J gave up 2 bases, with 5 bases separating them. The CDR3 covers 14 residues. Germline CDR1 SGHVS, CDR2 FQNEAQ. CDR3 amino acids: CASSLTAGANVLTF. DNA for the CDR3: TGTGCCAGCAGCTTGACGGCTGGGGCCAACGTCCTGACTTTC. Full variable domain (outside the CDR3, taken from reference TRBV7-8 and TRBJ2-6): GAGVSQSPRYKVAKRGQDVALRCDPISGHVSLFWYQQALGQGPEFLTYFQNEAQLDKSGLPSDRFFAERPEGSVSTLKIQRTQQEDSAVYLCASSLTAGANVLTFGAGSRLTVL.

The gene calls are TRBV11-3 and TRBJ1-3; D not resolved. The CDR3 extends over 13 amino acids. The V gene lost 4 bases and the J gene lost 4 bases, with 8 bases spanning the gap. CDR1 is SGHNT, CDR2 YENEEA, per germline. CDR3 bases: TGTGCCAGCAGCTCGAGGAGGGGAAACACCATATATTTT. It yields the protein CASSSRRGNTIYF.

The rearrangement joins TRBV2 to TRBJ1-1; D perhaps matches TRBD1 (5 bases). With 6 bases removed from V and 7 bases from J, the gap between germline ends came to 18 bases. The CDR3 runs 14 residues. Germline V lookup: CDR1 SNHLY, CDR2 FYNNEI. CDR3 region: CASRTQGVLGEAFF. The CDR3 bases are TGTGCCAGCAGGACCCAAGGGGTGCTCGGTGAAGCTTTCTTT. The full variable domain, rest sourced from reference TRBV2 and TRBJ1-1, is EPEVTQTPSHQVTQMGQEVILRCVPISNHLYFYWYRQILGQKVEFLVSFYNNEISEKSEIFDDQFSVERPDGSNFTLKIRSTKLEDSAMYFCASRTQGVLGEAFFGQGTRLTVV.

The chain has TRBV30 and TRBJ2-5; TRBD1 aligns across 11 bases. Looked up from germline, CDR1 is GTSNPN and CDR2 is SVGIG (reference sequence). The length of the CDR3 is 16 residues. Losses at the gene ends were 4 bases for V and 4 bases for J; bases not matched to a gene: 11. The CDR3, as DNA: TGTGCCTGGACCATTGGGACAGGGGGTAGGGTAGAGACCCAGTACTTC. Translation: CAWTIGTGGRVETQYF.

The chain links TRBV6-1 to TRBJ1-2; maybe TRBD1 (5 bases). The CDR3 has 11 residues. Germline V gene lookup returns CDR1 MNHNS and CDR2 SASEGT. Trimming removed 8 bases from V and 8 bases from J, with 12 bases in between. CDR3 nucleotide sequence: TGTGCCAGCCGGGAGGGGCTCGGCTACACCTTC. It translates to CASREGLGYTF.

This CDR3 is CASSLLSGQGQPEAFF. Here the CDR3 DNA reads TGTGCCAGTAGCCTCCTTTCGGGACAGGGACAACCTGAAGCTTTCTTT. The gene calls are TRBV19 and TRBJ1-1, with 9 positions matching TRBD1. Germline values: CDR1 LNHDA, CDR2 SQIVND (reference sequence). CDR3 length: 16 amino acids. Unmatched junction bases numbered 14, after V lost 6 bases and J lost 6 bases.

The rearrangement joins TRBV6-1 to TRBJ2-3; no clear D. CDR3 size: 15 residues. CDR1 and CDR2 (germline): MNHNS, SASEGT. V was shortened by 2 bases and J by 2 bases, with 11 bases between the two germline ends. The CDR3: CASSEQRTPTDTQYF. CDR3 nucleotides: TGTGCCAGCAGTGAACAGCGCACACCCACAGATACGCAGTATTTT.

DNA of the CDR3: TGCGCCAGCAGCCAATTCCCGGGACTCGTGACCTACGAGCAGTACTTC. It specifies CASSQFPGLVTYEQYF. V gene TRBV4-1 combines with J gene TRBJ2-7; possible D gene TRBD2, 6 bases. The ends were cut back, 2 bases at V and 2 bases at J, with 16 bases in the middle. Germline assignment: CDR1 MGHRA and CDR2 YSYEKL. The CDR3 length is 16 residues.

The chain links TRBV28 to TRBJ1-4; 7 bases fit TRBD1. Trimming cost V 5 bases and J 12 bases; bases outside gene matches: 6. Looked up from germline, CDR1 is MDHEN and CDR2 is SYDVKM. The CDR3 is 12 amino acids. The CDR3 here is CASSLGGGELFF. The CDR3 DNA sequence: TGTGCCAGCAGTCTAGGGGGCGGTGAACTGTTTTTT.

The gene calls are TRBV18 and TRBJ1-1; TRBD1 matches at 8 bases. This CDR3 comprises 14 residues. V lost 4 bases, J lost 5 bases, and 6 bases stayed unmatched. Germline lookup yields CDR1 KGHSH and CDR2 LQKENI. For the CDR3, the DNA is TGTGCCAGCTCACTAGGACAGGGAGGAACTGAAGCTTTCTTT. It codes for CASSLGQGGTEAFF.

This sequence joins TRBV29-1 and TRBJ2-1; the D gene is possibly TRBD1 (5 bases). Germline loops: CDR1 SQVTM, CDR2 ANQGSEA. V lost 6 bases and J 5 bases, leaving 14 bases between the germline ends. This CDR3 is 13 amino acids long. The CDR3 region has the DNA TGCAGCGTCCAGGGCACTCCCCACAATGAGCAGTTCTTC. It is translated as CSVQGTPHNEQFF.

This chain joins TRBV7-9 and TRBJ1-1, with a tentative D call TRBD1 (5 bases). The CDR3 sequence is 12 residues long. V was cut by 3 bases and J by 8 bases, with 10 bases left in between. Germline CDR1 SEHNR, CDR2 FQNEAQ (reference sequence). The DNA for the CDR3 is TGTGCCAGCAGCTTGTCAGGGCCCGAAGCTTTCTTT. This translates into CASSLSGPEAFF. The full variable domain, completed using reference TRBV7-9 and TRBJ1-1, is DTGVSQNPRHKITKRGQNVTFRCDPISEHNRLYWYRQTLGQGPEFLTYFQNEAQLEKSRLLSDRFSAERPKGSFSTLEIQRTEQGDSAMYLCASSLSGPEAFFGQGTRLTVV.

V gene TRBV7-9 combines with J gene TRBJ1-1; weak D call: TRBD1 (5 bases). Trimming took 5 bases from V and 4 from J, leaving 11 bases between them. The germline V gene has CDR1 SEHNR and CDR2 FQNEAQ (reference sequence). CDR3 size: 13 residues. Written as DNA, the CDR3 is TGTGCCAGCAGCCCCGGGGGGGGCACTGAAGCTTTCTTT. It yields the protein CASSPGGGTEAFF.

CDR3 protein: CASSPKTLAGLGDEQFF. CDR3 nucleotide sequence: TGTGCCAGCTCACCTAAAACTTTAGCGGGATTGGGCGATGAGCAGTTCTTC. The rearrangement uses TRBV18 and TRBJ2-1; 8 bases line up with TRBD2. Germline CDR1 reads KGHSH; CDR2 reads LQKENI. V trimming: 3 bases; J trimming: 8 bases; junction bases outside the gene matches: 15. The CDR3 is 17 amino acids.

The gene calls are TRBV4-3 and TRBJ1-3; D not certain. Trimming pared 1 base from V and 0 bases from J, leaving 13 bases between. Germline V gives CDR1 LGHNA, CDR2 YSLEER. This CDR3 spans 17 amino acids. Here the CDR3 reads CASSQGAQGFSGNTIYF. The CDR3 region has the DNA TGCGCCAGCAGCCAAGGGGCCCAAGGTTTCTCTGGAAACACCATATATTTT.

The chain combines TRBV7-2 with TRBJ2-1; D possibly corresponds to TRBD2 (5 bases). Germline V gene sequence: CDR1 SGHTA, CDR2 FQGNSA. V lost 3 bases, J lost 0 bases, and 12 bases lay in between. The length of the CDR3 is 16 residues. CDR3 coding DNA: TGTGCCAGCAGCTTCCTACCGGGGAGCTCCTACAATGAGCAGTTCTTC. Its translation: CASSFLPGSSYNEQFF. The full variable domain, rest sourced from reference TRBV7-2 and TRBJ2-1, is GAGVSQSPSNKVTEKGKDVELRCDPISGHTALYWYRQSLGQGLEFLIYFQGNSAPDKSGLPSDRFSAERTGGSVSTLTIQRTQQEDSAVYLCASSFLPGSSYNEQFFGPGTRLTVL.

This sequence joins TRBV5-6 and TRBJ1-4; D uncertain. The V end lost 3 bases, the J end lost 8 bases, and 23 bases lay between the germline ends. Germline V lookup: CDR1 SGHDT, CDR2 YYEEEE. The CDR3 is 17 residues long. The DNA for the CDR3 is TGTGCCAGCAGCTCATTGGGGTTTGAGGGAGGAAGCGAAAAACTGTTTTTT. Protein product: CASSSLGFEGGSEKLFF.